The rows below give T cell receptor beta chains drawn from one sample of a study of cytomegalovirus exposure and HLA in healthy donors. Using immunoSEQ multiplex PCR, the repertoire was profiled, and TCRdb retains in-frame clones only, with some absent. The sample has approximately 140,000 clones; 80% are singletons. The sequenced material came from PBMCs. The receptor source for this set is a middle-aged woman in good health and CMV-seronegative. The CDR3 runs from the conserved cysteine through the conserved F or W. Fields, in order: V gene, J gene, CDR3 length, D gene, clone size, CDR3 protein, CDR3 DNA. D genes are given only for firm matches. Size is omitted from some rows. Given values are once, few, many or a class for expanded clones.

TRBV7-6	TRBJ1-1	15	.	once	CASSLAGGLNTEAFF	TGTGCCAGCAGCTTAGCGGGGGGATTGAACACTGAAGCTTTCTTT
TRBV28	TRBJ2-7	12	.	few	CASSLTSSEQYF	TGTGCCAGCAGTTTAACCTCTAGCGAGCAGTACTTC
TRBV7-3	TRBJ1-2	13	TRBD1	.	CASSTGQGGGYTF	TGTGCCAGCAGCACCGGACAGGGGGGTGGCTACACCTTC
TRBV29-1	TRBJ2-7	12	TRBD1	once	CSVGQGGNEQYF	TGCAGCGTGGGACAGGGGGGTAACGAGCAGTACTTC
TRBV5-1	TRBJ2-2	14	TRBD2	.	CASSPGLESGELFF	TGCGCCAGCAGCCCCGGACTAGAGTCCGGGGAGCTGTTTTTT
TRBV4-3	TRBJ2-5	14	.	.	CASSPSTASETQYF	TGCGCCAGCAGCCCCTCGACAGCCTCGGAGACCCAGTACTTC
TRBV19	TRBJ1-4	15	.	.	CASSIGGSVNEKLFF	TGTGCCAGTAGTATAGGGGGCAGCGTTAATGAAAAACTGTTTTTT
TRBV29-1	TRBJ2-1	15	TRBD1	.	CSVGSTGSSYNEQFF	TGCAGCGTAGGTTCGACAGGGAGCTCCTACAATGAGCAGTTCTTC
TRBV15	TRBJ1-1	16	.	.	CATSRDPATGGTEAFF	TGTGCCACCAGCAGAGATCCGGCCACCGGGGGAACTGAAGCTTTCTTT
TRBV29-1	TRBJ2-7	13	.	many	CSAEIADSYEQYF	TGCAGCGCAGAGATTGCGGATTCCTACGAGCAGTACTTC
TRBV27	TRBJ2-1	15	TRBD2	.	CASSLTSGGRNEQFF	TGTGCCAGCAGTTTAACCAGCGGGGGGCGCAATGAGCAGTTCTTC
TRBV7-9	TRBJ1-3	15	.	few	CASSIDQGFGNTIYF	TGTGCCAGCAGTATAGACCAGGGGTTTGGAAACACCATATATTTT
TRBV5-1	TRBJ1-1	14	TRBD1	.	CASSAGGMNTEAFF	TGCGCCAGCAGTGCAGGGGGGATGAACACTGAAGCTTTCTTT
TRBV21-1	TRBJ2-5	18	.	few	CASSKAFHPTGSGETQYF	TGTGCCAGCAGCAAAGCTTTTCACCCGACAGGGTCAGGAGAGACCCAGTACTTC
TRBV4-1	TRBJ1-1	14	.	.	CASSQRSRGTEAFF	TGCGCCAGCAGCCAAAGGAGCCGAGGCACTGAAGCTTTCTTT
TRBV28	TRBJ2-1	14	TRBD2	.	CASLEREAYNEQFF	TGTGCCAGCCTAGAGCGGGAGGCCTACAATGAGCAGTTCTTC
TRBV4-1	TRBJ2-3	15	.	once	CASSQGQGSGDTQYF	TGCGCCAGCAGCCAAGGGCAGGGTAGTGGGGATACGCAGTATTTT
TRBV6-1	TRBJ1-6	17	TRBD1	.	CASSEKGTGALNSPLHF	TGTGCCAGCAGTGAAAAGGGGACAGGGGCCCTTAATTCACCCCTCCACTTT
TRBV6-5	TRBJ1-1	14	TRBD1	few	CASRRDRLNTEAFF	TGTGCCAGCAGGCGGGACAGACTGAACACTGAAGCTTTCTTT
TRBV9	TRBJ1-2	15	.	.	CASSVGGLLNYGYTF	TGTGCCAGCAGCGTTGGCGGACTACTTAACTATGGCTACACCTTC
TRBV2	TRBJ1-1	13	TRBD1	.	CASSPRGDTEAFF	TGTGCCAGCAGTCCCAGGGGGGACACTGAAGCTTTCTTT
TRBV7-2	TRBJ2-5	18	TRBD2	.	CASSSAGLAGSGGGTQYF	TGTGCCAGCAGCTCCGCCGGACTAGCGGGGTCGGGCGGCGGGACCCAGTACTTC
TRBV9	TRBJ1-6	15	TRBD1	.	CASSGDREGNSPLHF	TGTGCCAGCAGTGGGGACAGGGAAGGTAATTCACCCCTCCACTTT
TRBV5-1	TRBJ1-6	15	.	.	CASSWTDSSNSPLHF	TGCGCCAGCAGCTGGACAGACAGTTCTAATTCACCCCTCCACTTT
TRBV9	TRBJ1-1	13	.	.	CASSGDKNTEAFF	TGTGCCAGCAGCGGTGACAAGAACACTGAAGCTTTCTTT
TRBV7-2	TRBJ2-7	16	.	.	CASIGRNSLGRPEQYF	TGTGCCAGCATCGGACGTAACTCTTTAGGGAGGCCGGAGCAGTACTTC
TRBV6-5	TRBJ1-5	15	.	.	CASSYSQYSNQPQHF	TGTGCCAGCAGTTACTCTCAGTATAGCAATCAGCCCCAGCATTTT
TRBV27	TRBJ2-7	13	.	once	CASRIGGIDEQYF	TGTGCCAGCAGAATAGGGGGAATCGACGAGCAGTACTTC
TRBV2	TRBJ1-1	13	.	.	CASSLAFHTEAFF	TGTGCCAGCAGTTTAGCGTTCCACACTGAAGCTTTCTTT
TRBV4-2	TRBJ1-1	15	.	.	CASSQDTAGASEAFF	TGTGCCAGCAGCCAAGATACGGCAGGGGCTAGTGAAGCTTTCTTT
TRBV19	TRBJ1-1	14	.	.	CASIPGRGYTEAFF	TGTGCCAGTATCCCCGGACGGGGGTACACTGAAGCTTTCTTT
TRBV11-1	TRBJ1-2	12	.	.	CASSSRPYGYTF	TGTGCCAGCAGCTCTCGTCCCTATGGCTACACCTTC
TRBV6-1	TRBJ2-2	15	TRBD2	.	CASSVSGRATGELFF	TGTGCCAGCAGTGTGAGCGGGAGGGCCACCGGGGAGCTGTTTTTT
TRBV2	TRBJ1-5	15	.	.	CASKRSGNSNQPQHF	TGTGCCAGCAAGAGATCGGGGAATAGCAATCAGCCCCAGCATTTT
TRBV5-1	TRBJ2-7	17	TRBD2	once	CASSEVVVGAGVREQYF	TGCGCCAGCAGTGAGGTGGTGGTTGGAGCGGGAGTTCGCGAGCAGTACTTC
TRBV9	TRBJ1-1	15	TRBD1	.	CASSVFAGGPAEAFF	TGTGCCAGCAGCGTTTTTGCAGGGGGTCCGGCGGAGGCTTTCTTT
TRBV28	TRBJ1-1	13	.	few	CASSPDRITEAFF	TGTGCCAGCAGCCCCGACAGGATCACTGAAGCTTTCTTT
TRBV4-3	TRBJ2-5	13	.	.	CASSPPGRETQYF	TGCGCCAGCAGCCCTCCGGGGAGGGAGACCCAGTACTTC
TRBV4-3	TRBJ1-2	13	.	.	CASSQGRHYGYTF	TGCGCCAGCAGCCAAGGGCGGCACTATGGCTACACCTTC
TRBV19	TRBJ2-7	15	TRBD2	.	CASSRGGREGYEQYF	TGTGCCAGTAGTCGGGGCGGGAGGGAAGGCTACGAGCAGTACTTC
TRBV4-1	TRBJ2-7	14	.	.	CASSHVVGAYEQYF	TGCGCCAGCAGCCATGTGGTGGGGGCGTACGAGCAGTACTTC
TRBV7-2	TRBJ1-2	15	.	once	CASSLLGGSTYGYTF	TGTGCCAGCAGCTTATTGGGCGGGTCAACCTATGGCTACACCTTC
TRBV10-3	TRBJ2-7	14	TRBD1	.	CAISPGTAPYEQYF	TGTGCCATCAGCCCCGGGACAGCCCCTTACGAGCAGTACTTC